Listed below are T cell receptor beta chains from one sample, sequenced in a study of PD-1 blockade in classical Hodgkin lymphoma. Clones were read by immunoSEQ multiplex PCR, and TCRdb kept only the in-frame ones, dropping some. The table records around 13,000 clones, 75% to 85% of them present only once. The starting material was peripheral blood mononuclear cells (PBMCs), obtained before the second cycle of nivolumab. These receptors all stem from a human donor with classical Hodgkin lymphoma. CDR3s include the opening cysteine and the closing phenylalanine or tryptophan. D genes are given only for firm matches. Size tells how often a clone was seen (once, few, many) or the class of an expanded clone, and some rows leave it out.

v_gene	d_gene	abundance	j_gene	CDR3nt	CDR3aa
TRBV7-2	TRBD1	NA	TRBJ2-1	TGTGCCAGCAGCTTAGCGGGACAGGGGAGTGGTGAGCAGTTCTTC	CASSLAGQGSGEQFF
TRBV5-1	NA	few	TRBJ1-2	TGCGCCAGCAGCTTGATGACGGACTATGGCTACACCTTC	CASSLMTDYGYTF
TRBV7-2	NA	NA	TRBJ1-6	TGTGCCAGCAGCGAAGGGGCCTATAATTCACCCCTCCACTTT	CASSEGAYNSPLHF
TRBV5-1	TRBD1	NA	TRBJ2-1	TGCGCCAGCAGTCCTATCGACAGGGGGTTCTATGAGCAGTTCTTC	CASSPIDRGFYEQFF
TRBV6-1	TRBD1	NA	TRBJ2-3	TGTGCCAGCAGTGGGACAGGCCTTGGAGATACGCAGTATTTT	CASSGTGLGDTQYF
TRBV7-9	NA	NA	TRBJ1-1	TGTGCCAGCAGCCTCCCCCGTGGGATGAACACTGAAGCTTTCTTT	CASSLPRGMNTEAFF
TRBV4-3	TRBD1	NA	TRBJ2-7	TGCGCCAGCAGCCAAGGGGACAGGGATTACGAGCAGTACTTC	CASSQGDRDYEQYF
TRBV29-1	NA	NA	TRBJ1-3	TGCAGCGTTGCCAGGCGGAACTCTGGAAACACCATATATTTT	CSVARRNSGNTIYF
TRBV6-6	NA	once	TRBJ1-2	TGTGCCAGCAGCCTCATTACGATTAGGGGCTACACCTTC	CASSLITIRGYTF
TRBV7-3	NA	NA	TRBJ2-1	TGTGCCAGCAGCTACGAAAGCGGCAATGAGCAGTTCTTC	CASSYESGNEQFF
TRBV7-8	TRBD1	NA	TRBJ2-1	TGTGCCAGCAGCTTAGGAGGACAGGGGCTTGGTGAGCAGTTCTTC	CASSLGGQGLGEQFF
TRBV5-1	NA	few	TRBJ2-5	TGCGCCAGCAGCAAACTAGCTGGGGGCCAAGAGACCCAGTACTTC	CASSKLAGGQETQYF
TRBV30	NA	NA	TRBJ2-7	TGTGCCTGGAGTCCGGGGGCCTACGAGCAGTACTTC	CAWSPGAYEQYF
TRBV28	TRBD1	NA	TRBJ2-1	TGTGCCAGCAGTTCCCCACAGGGGAACTCCTACAATGAGCAGTTCTTC	CASSSPQGNSYNEQFF
TRBV2	TRBD1	NA	TRBJ2-5	TGTGCCAGCAGCCCGGGACAGGGTGAGGAGACCCAGTACTTC	CASSPGQGEETQYF
TRBV28	NA	NA	TRBJ1-5	TGTGCCAGCAGCCAAACTTATAGCAATCAGCCCCAGCATTTT	CASSQTYSNQPQHF
TRBV5-1	TRBD1	few	TRBJ2-5	TGCGCCAGCAGACCGGACAGGGCTGGGGAGACCCAGTACTTC	CASRPDRAGETQYF
TRBV4-1	TRBD1	NA	TRBJ2-1	TGCGCCAGCAGCCGTTCCGGGACAGGGTACAATGAGCAGTTCTTC	CASSRSGTGYNEQFF
TRBV6-6	NA	NA	TRBJ2-3	TGTGCCAGCAGTTACCCAAAGCCCACAGATACGCAGTATTTT	CASSYPKPTDTQYF
TRBV28	NA	NA	TRBJ1-2	TGTGCCAGCAAATTCTCAGGGGATGAGAACTATGGCTACACCTTC	CASKFSGDENYGYTF
TRBV18	NA	NA	TRBJ2-1	TGTGCCAGCTCACCACAACCCACCTCCAATGAGCAGTTCTTC	CASSPQPTSNEQFF
TRBV6-6	NA	medium-sized	TRBJ2-2	TGTGCCAGCAGTTACGGGGATTACGGGGAGCTGTTTTTT	CASSYGDYGELFF
TRBV12-5	TRBD2	NA	TRBJ2-4	TGTGCTAGTGGTTTGGGGACTAGCGGAGGAAACATTCAGTACTTC	CASGLGTSGGNIQYF
TRBV5-5	NA	NA	TRBJ1-3	TGCGCCAGCAGCCAAGACTGGGTCCTTGACACCATATATTTT	CASSQDWVLDTIYF
TRBV5-1	TRBD1	few	TRBJ1-6	TGCGCCAGCAGCACCCGCACACCGGGACAGCCTTCCTATAATTCACCCCTCCACTTT	CASSTRTPGQPSYNSPLHF
TRBV28	NA	once	TRBJ1-2	TGTGCCAGCAGAGTAGGGATTGACTATGGCTACACCTTC	CASRVGIDYGYTF
TRBV29-1	TRBD1	NA	TRBJ2-7	TGCAGCGGGGGGGGACAGGGGGGAACCTACGAGCAGTACTTC	CSGGGQGGTYEQYF
TRBV7-2	NA	NA	TRBJ2-1	TGTGCCAGCAGCTTAGTAGGCTACAATGAGCAGTTCTTC	CASSLVGYNEQFF
TRBV4-1	NA	few	TRBJ2-7	TGCGCCAGCAGCCAAGCGGGGCAGTGGTACTACGAGCAGTACTTC	CASSQAGQWYYEQYF
TRBV5-1	TRBD2	NA	TRBJ2-5	TGCGCCAGCAGTCGATCGACTAGCGGGGAGACCCAGTACTTC	CASSRSTSGETQYF
TRBV5-1	TRBD2	NA	TRBJ2-1	TGCGCCAGCAGCTCACTAGCGGGGGGTCTTAATGAGCAGTTCTTC	CASSSLAGGLNEQFF
TRBV28	NA	NA	TRBJ2-1	TGTGCCAGCAGTTTCTCGGCAGGGGGGGTAAATGAGCAGTTCTTC	CASSFSAGGVNEQFF
TRBV28	NA	NA	TRBJ2-2	TGTGCCAGCAGTCAGAACAGGGAGGACACCGGGGAGCTGTTTTTT	CASSQNREDTGELFF
TRBV29-1	TRBD1	medium-sized	TRBJ1-2	TGCAGCGTTGAAGATTGGGACCTCAGGGGGTCAGAGGGCCACACCTTC	CSVEDWDLRGSEGHTF
TRBV19	NA	NA	TRBJ2-1	TGTGCCAGTAGTATCCGGGGGCGGCGGGCGAGCTCCTACAATGAGCAGTTCTTC	CASSIRGRRASSYNEQFF
TRBV7-2	NA	NA	TRBJ2-2	TGTGCCAGCAGCTTAGCAGGGGACGGGGAGCTGTTTTTT	CASSLAGDGELFF